Presented here are 12 T cell receptor beta chains from one specimen sequenced in a study of read filtering for tumor transcriptome and immune sequencing. The library was built from 400 ng RNA with molecular barcoded adaptors for alpha/delta and beta/gamma chains. TCRdb re-called the reads with MiXCR, one entry per CDR3 protein. The sample has more than 100,000 distinct CDR3 sequences, about 13% seen once. Source material: a population of CD138-negative cells sorted from bone marrow. Source of these receptors: a donor at least 40 years old with multiple myeloma.

This clonotype was counted many times. The chain couples TRBV20-1 to TRBJ2-5, with TRBD1 identical over 9 bases. J was trimmed by 5 bases and V by 6 bases; bases with no gene match: 13. This CDR3 comprises 15 residues. CDR1 and CDR2 from the germline V gene are DFQATT and SNEGSKA (reference sequence). This chain's CDR3 is CSASPGTGLVETQYF. In DNA, the CDR3 is TGCAGTGCCAGTCCCGGGACAGGGTTGGTTGAGACCCAGTACTTC.

This clonotype was found many times. The chain is built from TRBV6-4 and TRBJ1-1; the D is unclear. CDR1 MRHNA and CDR2 SNTAGT come from the germline V gene. The CDR3 length is 13 residues. Trimming shortened V by 2 bases and J by 3 bases, and 7 bases separated the two germline ends. CDR3 sequence: CASSDTVYTEAFF. The CDR3 DNA follows: TGTGCCAGCAGTGACACAGTTTACACTGAAGCTTTCTTT.

Ten or more counts support this clonotype. This chain links TRBV5-8 with TRBJ2-5; TRBD2 matches 8 bases. The CDR3 is 15 amino acids. Germline loops: CDR1 SGHTS, CDR2 YDEGEE. Unmatched junction bases numbered 15, after V lost 10 bases and J lost 4 bases. The DNA of the CDR3 is TGTGCCGCTTCTAGCCAGAGGCTAGCGGGAGAGACCCAGTACTTC. Translating gives CAASSQRLAGETQYF.

V usage is TRBV20-1 and J usage is TRBJ2-7; 16 positions match TRBD2. CDR3 length equals 15 residues. V lost 5 bases to trimming and J lost 4 bases; unmatched junction nucleotides: 5. Germline V gives CDR1 DFQATT, CDR2 SNEGSKA (reference sequence). CDR3 protein: CSAHGTSGRVYEQYF. Written as DNA, the CDR3 is TGCAGTGCTCACGGGACTAGCGGGAGGGTTTACGAGCAGTACTTC.

This clonotype came up a few times. A much larger clone differs from this one at a single base, so this may be a read error. J is TRBJ2-1 and V is TRBV3-1; no clear D gene. V lost 4 bases, J lost 8 bases, and 12 bases lay in between. Germline loops: CDR1 LGHDT, CDR2 YNNKEL (reference sequence). The CDR3 contains 13 residues. The CDR3 coding sequence is TGTGCCAGCAGCCGGTTTGGATACGATGAGCAGTTCTTC. Residues: CASSRFGYDEQFF.

This clonotype was detected many times. The V and J genes are TRBV20-1 and TRBJ1-1, with 7 bases aligning to TRBD1. The CDR3 contains 12 residues. V lost 6 bases to trimming and J lost 3 bases; unmatched junction nucleotides: 4. Germline CDR1 reads DFQATT; CDR2 reads SNEGSKA (reference sequence). The CDR3 DNA reads as TGCAGTGCGAACAGGGGCGACACTGAAGCTTTCTTT. Translating it yields CSANRGDTEAFF.

This clonotype was counted ten times or more. The chain links TRBV15 to TRBJ1-4, with 9 nucleotides matching TRBD1. Germline CDR1 and CDR2: LNHNV and YYDKDF (reference sequence). CDR3 length equals 14 residues. After removal of 5 bases from V and 6 bases from J, the junction contained 4 bases not matched to a gene. DNA of the CDR3: TGTGCCACCAGCTTACAGGGGGCAGATGAAAAACTGTTTTTT. It codes for CATSLQGADEKLFF.

The sample holds many counts of this clonotype. The V call is TRBV6-4, the J call TRBJ1-1; D is possibly TRBD1 (6 bases). The germline V gene has CDR1 MRHNA and CDR2 SNTAGT. Trimming removed 5 bases from V and 5 bases from J, with 15 bases in between. This CDR3 has 14 residues. Here the CDR3 reads CASSLSGEGTEAFF. The CDR3 DNA reads as TGTGCCAGCAGTCTATCAGGGGAAGGGACTGAAGCTTTCTTT.

Points on this clonotype: A read error is possible here, since a much larger clone lies one base away. This rearrangement joins TRBV7-9 to TRBJ2-1; 13 nucleotides align to TRBD2. This CDR3 comprises 15 residues. Germline CDR1 reads SEHNR; CDR2 reads FQNEAQ (reference sequence). V dropped 6 bases and J dropped 9; count of bases not matched to a gene: 8. The CDR3 loop is CASSKLAGGLPEQFF. The CDR3 region has the DNA TGTGCCAGCAGTAAACTAGCGGGAGGGCTCCCTGAGCAGTTCTTC.

In this sample, this clonotype turned up many times. J is TRBJ1-3 and V is TRBV5-1; TRBD1 matches at 7 bases. With V trimmed by 0 bases and J by 2 bases, 2 bases remained unmatched. CDR1 is SGHRS, CDR2 YFSETQ, per germline. The CDR3 runs 15 residues. CDR3 residues: CASSLEGGTGNTIYF. DNA for the CDR3: TGCGCCAGCAGCTTGGAAGGGGGCACTGGAAACACCATATATTTT.

This clonotype was seen repeatedly, ten times or more. The chain links TRBV12-3 or TRBV12-4 to TRBJ2-5; 8 positions agree with TRBD2. This CDR3 has 16 residues. V lost 3 bases, J lost 4 bases, and 10 bases stayed unmatched. CDR3 residues: CASSFGGAGVGETQYF. In DNA form, the CDR3 reads TGTGCCAGCAGTTTTGGGGGAGCGGGAGTGGGAGAGACCCAGTACTTC.

Worth noting for this clonotype: The conserved closing phenylalanine or tryptophan is absent in this CDR3, likely reflecting a read error. The V call is TRBV24-1, the J call TRBJ2-2; D may match TRBD1 or TRBD2 (5 bases each). Trimming cost V 9 bases and J 8 bases, with 9 bases left between them. CDR3 length: 11 amino acids. CDR1 and CDR2 from the germline V gene are KGHDR and SFDVKD. The CDR3 DNA sequence: TGTGCCACCTTGGGGACGGGGGAGCTGTTTCTT. Encoded protein: CATLGTGELFL.